These T cell receptor beta chains were read from a single sample in a study of control samples from healthy donors and cancer patients. Clones were read by immunoSEQ multiplex PCR, and TCRdb kept only the in-frame ones, dropping some. Of 100,000 to 150,000 clones in the sample, about 93% were seen once. The sample comprised blood. These receptors all stem from a man aged 40-49 years in good health. Both conserved end residues are part of each CDR3. A D gene is named only where the DNA matches it firmly. Some rows have no size entry. The others give once, few or many, or a class for an expanded clone.

NA | TRBJ2-3 | NA | TRBV10-3 | TGTGCCATCAGTGAAGGGACGTCTCCGAGCACAGATACGCAGTATTTT | CAISEGTSPSTDTQYF
NA | TRBJ1-5 | NA | TRBV6-5 | TGTGCCAGCAGTTACTCCTGGTCCAATCAGCCCCAGCATTTT | CASSYSWSNQPQHF
few | TRBJ1-1 | NA | TRBV28 | TGTGCCAGCAGTAACGTCAAAGTCTCTGAAGCTTTCTTT | CASSNVKVSEAFF
NA | TRBJ1-1 | NA | TRBV28 | TGTGCCAGCAGTTTTAGACCCATATTATCATCGGGCACTGAAGCTTTCTTT | CASSFRPILSSGTEAFF
NA | TRBJ2-7 | NA | TRBV3-1/TRBV3-2 | TGTGCCAGCAGCCAATTGTACGAGCAGTACTTC | CASSQLYEQYF
NA | TRBJ2-6 | NA | TRBV7-3 | TGTGCCAGCAGCGGGATATATCCTTCTGGGGCCAACGTCCTGACTTTC | CASSGIYPSGANVLTF
NA | TRBJ2-7 | NA | TRBV6-2/TRBV6-3 | TGTGCCAGCAGTCAAAGACTATTGAGCCACGAGCAGTACTTC | CASSQRLLSHEQYF
NA | TRBJ1-1 | NA | TRBV6-1 | TGTGCCAGCAGTGAAGCAGGGCGATGGGGTGAAGCTTTCTTT | CASSEAGRWGEAFF
NA | TRBJ2-5 | NA | TRBV23-1 | TGCGCCAGCAGTAAGAGTATTCTCCAGTTCCTCCAAGAGACCCAGTACTTC | CASSKSILQFLQETQYF
NA | TRBJ1-2 | NA | TRBV3-1/TRBV3-2 | TGTGCCAGCAGCCAAGCAACCGGGGGTTTCTATGGCTACACCTTC | CASSQATGGFYGYTF
NA | TRBJ2-7 | NA | TRBV10-3 | TGTGCCATCGGTCCCGCAGCCTCCGAGCAGTACTTC | CAIGPAASEQYF
NA | TRBJ1-2 | NA | TRBV30 | TGTGCCTGGAGTGTTGGGGACACCTATGGCTACACCTTC | CAWSVGDTYGYTF
NA | TRBJ2-7 | NA | TRBV29-1 | TGCAGCGTTGGGGGCCCGGGACAAAGGACCCACGAGCAGTACTTC | CSVGGPGQRTHEQYF
NA | TRBJ2-1 | TRBD2 | TRBV13 | TGTGCCAGCAGCTTAGTGGGGGCTAGCGGGGGTAACAATGAGCAGTTCTTC | CASSLVGASGGNNEQFF
NA | TRBJ2-7 | NA | TRBV7-6 | TGTGCCAGCAGCCCCGGTCACAGCAGGTTTAACGAGCAGTACTTC | CASSPGHSRFNEQYF